The sequence of this T cell receptor (beta chain) was determined in a study of naive and memory T cell subsets. The study, taken as a whole, reports: Gini index rose across naive, CM, EM and EMRA in CD4 and CD8. Possibly reflecting memory cells re-expressing CD45RA, a few larger clonotypes occurred in naive repertoires, especially CD8.

With regard to this clonotype: Its target is unknown.

The CDR3 covers 15 residues. Germline lookup yields CDR1 SGHRS and CDR2 YFSETQ. V lost 4 bases, J lost 10 bases, and 7 bases stayed unmatched. Two oligonucleotides, mixed equimolar, formed the beta constant-region primer covering TRBC1 and TRBC2. Four rounds of PCR amplified the ligated cDNA using nested alpha and beta constant-region primers plus SP2. Ligation attached a single-stranded oligonucleotide with a 12-nucleotide UMI and the SP2 primer to the cDNA 3' end. TCRdb re-called the UMI-ligation and nested PCR reads through MiXCR, storing one row per CDR3 protein. The sample consists of 120,000 to 150,000 distinct CDR3 sequences, roughly 20% of them appearing once.

Material for sequencing was naive CD4+ T cells from blood. This chain uses TRBV5-1 with TRBJ2-1; TRBD2 agrees at 14 bases. This clonotype originated in a human donor in good health. Here the CDR3 DNA reads TGCGCCAGCAGCCTGGGACTAGCGGGAGTAAGGGAGCAGTTCTTC. As protein: CASSLGLAGVREQFF.